Included here is one T cell receptor beta chain sequence, with context. By its share of the sample, this clonotype is medium-sized (0.01 to 0.1%). Its antigen target is currently unknown. The input lacks base qualities; no much larger clone sits a single base away. The record originates from a study of immune heterogeneity within non-small cell lung tumors (dated by TCRdb to the late 2010s). Looking at the study overall: By histology, a handful of squamous cell carcinomas, 10 non-squamous carcinomas and 1 tumor not otherwise specified were included. Binding of neoantigens to the HLA alleles of each patient was predicted with netMHCpan-3.0 for mutant peptides of 8 to 11 amino acids. TCR repertoires were analyzed from approximately 60 tumor loci of some 14 patients, whereas transcriptome data were available for only approximately 41 loci from eleven to twelve patients. Whole-exome sequencing, RNA-seq and TCR beta repertoire sequencing were combined for multiple spatially distinct regions from each NSCLC tumor so that intratumoral immune heterogeneity could be examined.

Genomic DNA was extracted from bulk tumor tissue and used as the TCR template, and roughly 590 ng gDNA was amplified per sample. During surgery, multiple biopsies were taken from each primary tumor and placed as far apart as possible within the tumor mass. The study cohort was described as untreated, and the patients were newly diagnosed NSCLC cases having curative surgery. The donors were fewer than 17 patients with newly diagnosed non-small cell lung cancer who were having surgery with curative intent. The resected tumor masses were reviewed by two independent pathologists. Only DNA and RNA samples of high quality went on to sequencing. Trimming costs V 0 bases and J 6 bases, and their ends lie 15 bases apart. The CDR3 sequence holds 15 residues, the cysteine and phenylalanine included. CDR3 DNA only is kept here, 45 bases in frame from base 1. CDR1 PRHDT and CDR2 FYEKMQ are derived from the germline V gene (reference sequence).

Study-wide conclusions, independent of this receptor: Local tumor mutational burden and local T-cell repertoire clonality had a statistically significant but moderate positive correlation (R about 0.37). Within a given patient, the same dominant CDR3B clonotypes showed up repeatedly across loci, although different tumor locations also carried unique high-frequency clones. High-frequency TCR beta clonotypes were found to be largely distinct between individual patients.

A multiplex PCR system amplified the TCR beta CDR3 region, with a first 10-cycle round using 32 V-gene forward and 13 J-gene reverse primers. The first PCR round was done with a QIAGEN Multiplex PCR Kit, and the primer sequences were filed in Chinese patent CN105087789A. A second PCR round added Illumina universal primers using the Phusion High-Fidelity PCR Kit. Paired-end sequencing of TCR libraries was carried out on the Illumina HiSeq X Ten platform at a read length of 151 bp. For the original study's pipeline: Reads without multiplex PCR primers were removed using Cutadapt, read pairs were merged using PEAR, and CDR3 regions were called using MiXCR with default settings. Repertoire diversity used Shannon entropy, and clonality was computed as one minus Shannon entropy divided by ln of productive unique sequence count. A clonotype counted as a dominant or high-frequency T-cell clone when its frequency was 0.5% or higher. TCRdb's own reprocessing of the public reads used fastp at Q25 and MiXCR and kept productive beta chains. Each CDR3 protein appears once, grouped with its most common genes and DNA. The V and J calls and clone size come from TCRdb's table, not from the authors' own analysis. This sample comprises over 3,000 distinct CDR3 sequences, 27% of them detected only once. Roughly 13% of the sample comes from the top ten.

The source of this sequence is a man aged 55-75 years with non-small cell lung cancer. The V and J segments used are TRBV13 and TRBJ2-7; tentative D gene TRBD2, with 6 bases matching. The sample was lung tumor tissue. The DNA sequence reads TGTGCCAGCAGCTTAGGCGGAACAGGCGGGACCGAGCAGTACTTC. This encodes CASSLGGTGGTEQYF.